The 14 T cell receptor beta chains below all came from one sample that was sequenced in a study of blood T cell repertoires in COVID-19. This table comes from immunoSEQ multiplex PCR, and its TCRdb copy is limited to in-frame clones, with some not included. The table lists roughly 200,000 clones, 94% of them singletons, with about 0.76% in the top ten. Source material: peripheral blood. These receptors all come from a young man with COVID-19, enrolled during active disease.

The CDR3 protein is CASSSRQGSGYTF. In nucleotides, the CDR3 is TGTGCCAGCAGTAGCAGGCAGGGAAGTGGCTACACCTTC. The J gene is TRBJ1-2, the V gene TRBV6-5, with D possibly matching TRBD1 (5 bases). The CDR3 loop spans 13 amino acids. With 5 bases removed from V and 7 bases from J, the gap between germline ends came to 14 bases. Germline assignment: CDR1 MNHEY and CDR2 SVGAGI.

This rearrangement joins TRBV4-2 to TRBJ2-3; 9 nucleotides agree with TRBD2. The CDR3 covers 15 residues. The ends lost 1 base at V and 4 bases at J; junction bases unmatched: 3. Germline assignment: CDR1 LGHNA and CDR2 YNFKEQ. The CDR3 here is CASSQVAGDSDTQYF. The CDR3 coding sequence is TGTGCCAGCAGCCAAGTAGCGGGGGATTCAGATACGCAGTATTTT.

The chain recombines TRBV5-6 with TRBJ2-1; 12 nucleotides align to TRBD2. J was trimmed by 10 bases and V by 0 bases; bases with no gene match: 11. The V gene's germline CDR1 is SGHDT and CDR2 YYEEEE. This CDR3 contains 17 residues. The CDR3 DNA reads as TGTGCCAGCAGCTTGGCTCGGACTAGCGGGGCTGTAGGAGAGCAGTTCTTC. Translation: CASSLARTSGAVGEQFF. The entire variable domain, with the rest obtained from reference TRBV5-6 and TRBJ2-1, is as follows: DAGVTQSPTHLIKTRGQQVTLRCSPKSGHDTVSWYQQALGQGPQFIFQYYEEEERQRGNFPDRFSGHQFPNYSSELNVNALLLGDSALYLCASSLARTSGAVGEQFFGPGTRLTVL.

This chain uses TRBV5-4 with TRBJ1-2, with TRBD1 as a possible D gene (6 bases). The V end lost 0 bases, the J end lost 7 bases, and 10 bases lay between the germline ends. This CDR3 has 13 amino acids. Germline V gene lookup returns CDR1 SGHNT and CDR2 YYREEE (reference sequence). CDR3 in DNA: TGTGCCAGCAGCTTGGTGGAAGGGGGTGGCTACACCTTC. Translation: CASSLVEGGGYTF.

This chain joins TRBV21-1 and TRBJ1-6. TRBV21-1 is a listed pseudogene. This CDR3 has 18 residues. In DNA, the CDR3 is TGTGCCAGCAGCACCCCAAACCCCCGGACGTCCGGGAGGTCACCCCTCCACTTT. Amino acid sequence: CASSTPNPRTSGRSPLHF.

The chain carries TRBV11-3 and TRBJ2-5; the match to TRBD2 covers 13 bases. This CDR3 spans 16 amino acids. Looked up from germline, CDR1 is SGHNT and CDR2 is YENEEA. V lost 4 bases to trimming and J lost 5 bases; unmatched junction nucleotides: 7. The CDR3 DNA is TGTGCCAGCAGCTCTACTAGCGGGGGGGAGTTGGAGACCCAGTACTTC. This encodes CASSSTSGGELETQYF.

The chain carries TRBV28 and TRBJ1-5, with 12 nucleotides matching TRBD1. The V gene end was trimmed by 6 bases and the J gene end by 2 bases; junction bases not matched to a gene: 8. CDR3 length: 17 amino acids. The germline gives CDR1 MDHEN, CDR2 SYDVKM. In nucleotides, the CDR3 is TGTGCCAGCAGACCGGGACAGGGGGCCATAGGCAATCAGCCCCAGCATTTT. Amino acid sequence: CASRPGQGAIGNQPQHF.

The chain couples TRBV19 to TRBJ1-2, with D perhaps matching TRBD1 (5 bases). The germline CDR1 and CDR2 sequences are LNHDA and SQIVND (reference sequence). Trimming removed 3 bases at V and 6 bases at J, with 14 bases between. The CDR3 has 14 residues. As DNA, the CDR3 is TGTGCCAGTAGTATGGGATCAGGGATGAATGGCTACACCTTC. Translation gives CASSMGSGMNGYTF.

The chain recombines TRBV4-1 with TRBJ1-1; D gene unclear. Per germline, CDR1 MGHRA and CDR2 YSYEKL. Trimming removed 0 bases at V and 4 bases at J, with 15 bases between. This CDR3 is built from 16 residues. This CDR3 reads CASSQDGLGMSTEAFF. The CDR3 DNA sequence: TGCGCCAGCAGCCAAGATGGGCTCGGAATGAGCACTGAAGCTTTCTTT.

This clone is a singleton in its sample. CDR3: CASSPPGQGHEQYF. The CDR3 region has the DNA TGCGCCAGCAGCCCGCCGGGACAGGGCCACGAGCAGTACTTC. The chain is built from TRBV4-1 and TRBJ2-7; 9 nucleotides agree with TRBD1. This CDR3 has 14 amino acids. V was clipped by 4 bases and J by 5 bases; unmatched bases: 6. The V gene's germline CDR1 is MGHRA and CDR2 YSYEKL.

The CDR3 DNA reads as TGTGCCAGCAGAGCACTCCGGGACAGCGACAATCAGCCCCAGCATTTT. The encoded protein is CASRALRDSDNQPQHF. V gene TRBV6-6 combines with J gene TRBJ1-5; 7 bases line up with TRBD1. Looked up from germline, CDR1 is MNHNY and CDR2 is SVGAGI (reference sequence). V shed 6 bases, J shed 3 bases, and the junction held 11 bases outside the gene matches. The CDR3 extends over 16 amino acids.

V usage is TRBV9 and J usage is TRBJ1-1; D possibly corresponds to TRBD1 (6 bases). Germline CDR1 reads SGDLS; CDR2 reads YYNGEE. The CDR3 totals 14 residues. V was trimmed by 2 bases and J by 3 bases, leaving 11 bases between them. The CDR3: CASSVVEGDTEAFF. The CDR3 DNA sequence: TGTGCCAGCAGCGTGGTCGAGGGGGACACTGAAGCTTTCTTT. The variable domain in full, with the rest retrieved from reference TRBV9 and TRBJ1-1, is DSGVTQTPKHLITATGQRVTLRCSPRSGDLSVYWYQQSLDQGLQFLIQYYNGEERAKGNILERFSAQQFPDLHSELNLSSLELGDSALYFCASSVVEGDTEAFFGQGTRLTVV.

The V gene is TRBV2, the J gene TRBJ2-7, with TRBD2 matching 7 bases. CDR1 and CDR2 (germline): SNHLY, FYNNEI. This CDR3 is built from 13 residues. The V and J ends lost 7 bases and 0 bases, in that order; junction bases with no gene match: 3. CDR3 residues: CASMRGSSYEQYF. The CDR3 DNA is TGTGCCAGCATGCGCGGGAGCTCCTACGAGCAGTACTTC.

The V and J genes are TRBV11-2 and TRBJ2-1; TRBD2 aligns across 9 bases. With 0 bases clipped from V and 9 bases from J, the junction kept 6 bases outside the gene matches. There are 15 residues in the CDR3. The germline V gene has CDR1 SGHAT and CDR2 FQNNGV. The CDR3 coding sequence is TGTGCCAGCAGCTTAGACTCACTAGCGGGTCTTGAGCAGTTCTTC. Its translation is CASSLDSLAGLEQFF.